Following are 4 T cell receptor beta chains from one sample sequenced in a study of T cells in women clearing cervical HPV infection. Clones were read by immunoSEQ multiplex PCR, and TCRdb kept only the in-frame ones, dropping some. The table counts 25,000 to 35,000 clones; 3.1% lies in the top ten. The material sequenced was blood buffy coat. The receptors derive from a woman between 18 and 75 years old with a cervical HPV16 infection that either progressed to CIN3+ or cleared (not recorded which).

About this clone itself: Read sequence stops 3 residues before the CDR3 end, and the germline J gene provides the missing end. The V and J genes are TRBV19 and TRBJ1-5; 9 bases fit TRBD1. CDR1 and CDR2 from the germline V gene are LNHDA and SQIVND (reference sequence). There are 19 residues in the CDR3. The V and J ends lost 3 bases and 0 bases, in that order; junction bases with no gene match: 12. The CDR3 reads CASSIGSTGQGYSNQPQHF. The CDR3 bases that were read are TGTGCCAGTAGTATCGGGTCTACGGGACAGGGTTATAGCAATCAGCCC.

As for this clone: The sequenced fragment ends 3 residues before the CDR3 boundary, so the rest is inferred from the germline J gene. The V and J genes are TRBV7-6 and TRBJ1-2; the D is unclear. The CDR3 is 13 amino acids. The germline V and J ends were trimmed by 1 base and 2 bases, with 5 bases remaining between them. CDR1 is SGHVS and CDR2 is FNYEAQ in the germline V gene. CDR3 in amino acids: CASSLELNYGYTF. The CDR3 bases that were read are TGTGCCAGCAGCTTAGAGCTGAACTATGGC.

On this clone: Read sequence stops 3 residues before the CDR3 end, and the germline J gene provides the missing end. The chain has TRBV7-9 and TRBJ1-6; D gene ambiguous. The CDR3 sequence is 14 residues long. V gave up 5 bases and J gave up 7 bases, with 12 bases separating them. Looked up from germline, CDR1 is SEHNR and CDR2 is FQNEAQ (reference sequence). The CDR3 bases that were read are TGTGCCAGCAGCGATGGGCTGCCAAATTCACCC. It specifies CASSDGLPNSP. The complete CDR3 protein is CASSDGLPNSPLHF.

Turning to this clone: The read comes to an end 3 residues before the CDR3 does, leaving the germline J gene to fill in the end. This chain uses TRBV20-1 with TRBJ2-2; the D gene is possibly TRBD2 (7 bases). CDR3 length: 15 amino acids. Germline CDR1 reads DFQATT; CDR2 reads SNEGSKA (reference sequence). The CDR3 here is CSARDVGGPNEKLFF. The sequenced CDR3 bases are TGCAGTGCTAGAGATGTGGGGGGGCCTAATGAAAAG.